These 27 T cell receptor beta chains originate from one sample sequenced in a study of cytomegalovirus exposure and HLA in healthy donors. Sequencing was performed with immunoSEQ multiplex PCR; in TCRdb, only in-frame clones are kept and a portion is missing. The sample carries about 130,000 clones, about nine tenths recorded once. The source material was PBMCs. The receptors here all came from a woman aged 25 to 39 in good health and CMV-seropositive.

This chain links TRBV2 with TRBJ1-4; 7 bases line up with TRBD1. Germline V gives CDR1 SNHLY, CDR2 FYNNEI. The V gene end was trimmed by 10 bases and the J gene end by 8 bases; junction bases not matched to a gene: 13. The CDR3 covers 14 residues. The CDR3 DNA follows: TGTGCCACACAAGGCGACAGGGAGGTCGAAAAACTGTTTTTT. This gives the protein CATQGDREVEKLFF.

The chain has TRBV19 and TRBJ1-1; the match to TRBD1 covers 10 bases. Germline CDR1 is LNHDA and CDR2 is SQIVND (reference sequence). The CDR3 consists of 13 residues. V trimming: 6 bases; J trimming: 12 bases; junction bases outside the gene matches: 10. Here the CDR3 DNA reads TGTGCCAGTAGCGCCGACAGGGGGCTCGGATCTTTCTTT. The encoded protein is CASSADRGLGSFF.

The chain has TRBV2 and TRBJ2-1; TRBD2 might be the D (5 bases). The CDR3 has 11 residues. Germline-derived CDR1 and CDR2 are SNHLY and FYNNEI. Trimming removed 5 bases at V and 9 bases at J, with 8 bases between. For the CDR3, the DNA is TGTGCCAGCAGTCCCGGAGGTGAGCAGTTCTTC. Protein sequence: CASSPGGEQFF.

The chain couples TRBV4-1 to TRBJ2-5, with 8 bases aligning to TRBD2. The CDR3 consists of 15 residues. From germline, CDR1 is MGHRA and CDR2 YSYEKL. V lost 1 base, J lost 4 bases, and 5 bases stayed unmatched. Written as DNA, the CDR3 is TGCGCCAGCAGCCAAGGCGCGGGGGGATTAGAGACCCAGTACTTC. This codes for CASSQGAGGLETQYF.

This clone was recorded only once. The chain recombines TRBV7-2 with TRBJ1-5, with TRBD1 identical over 7 bases. Germline values: CDR1 SGHTA, CDR2 FQGNSA. This CDR3 is built from 16 residues. Unmatched junction bases numbered 5, after V lost 0 bases and J lost 3 bases. The CDR3 DNA is TGTGCCAGCAGCTTAGCTGGGACAGTACACAATCAGCCCCAGCATTTT. It specifies CASSLAGTVHNQPQHF.

The J gene is TRBJ2-1, the V gene TRBV4-1; the D gene is possibly TRBD1 (5 bases). The CDR3 is 12 residues long. V dropped 4 bases and J dropped 10 bases, with 11 bases sitting between them. The germline V gene encodes CDR1 MGHRA and CDR2 YSYEKL. In nucleotides, the CDR3 is TGCGCCAGCAGCCCCAAGACAGACGAGCAGTTCTTC. Protein sequence: CASSPKTDEQFF.

The J gene is TRBJ1-1, the V gene TRBV27; no clear D. This CDR3 spans 13 amino acids. Trimming removed 7 bases from V and 7 bases from J, with 16 bases in between. Per germline, CDR1 MNHEY and CDR2 SMNVEV (reference sequence). The CDR3: CASMGWETLEAFF. Here the CDR3 DNA reads TGTGCCAGCATGGGGTGGGAGACCCTTGAAGCTTTCTTT.

The sample holds one count of this clone. This sequence joins TRBV5-6 and TRBJ2-5, with 11 bases fitting TRBD2. Germline CDR1 SGHDT, CDR2 YYEEEE. The CDR3 has 18 amino acids. After removal of 7 bases from V and 4 bases from J, the junction contained 18 bases not matched to a gene. In nucleotides, the CDR3 is TGTGCCAGCTCTACAATCGAGATAGCGGGGGGGTCCTCAGAGACCCAGTACTTC. It yields the protein CASSTIEIAGGSSETQYF.

In its sample, this clone was seen once. This chain links TRBV7-9 with TRBJ2-7; 8 nucleotides agree with TRBD1. The CDR3 contains 15 residues. Per the germline V gene, CDR1 is SEHNR and CDR2 is FQNEAQ (reference sequence). The J segment lost 3 bases and the V segment lost 2 bases, leaving 6 bases of the junction unmatched. CDR3 DNA: TGTGCCAGCAGCTTACCGGACACAGGGGGCTACGAGCAGTACTTC. As protein: CASSLPDTGGYEQYF.

The chain combines TRBV5-1 with TRBJ1-2; maybe TRBD1 (6 bases). The germline V gene encodes CDR1 SGHRS and CDR2 YFSETQ. Trimming cost V 0 bases and J 4 bases, with 7 bases left between them. The CDR3 has 13 residues. CDR3: CASSLGDIYGYTF. CDR3 in DNA: TGCGCCAGCAGCTTGGGGGACATCTATGGCTACACCTTC.

The J gene is TRBJ1-2, the V gene TRBV27, with a weak D call TRBD1 (5 bases). This CDR3 contains 14 residues. With 5 bases removed from V and 5 bases from J, the gap between germline ends came to 15 bases. From germline, CDR1 is MNHEY and CDR2 SMNVEV (reference sequence). The CDR3 here is CASSPRSQGYGYTF. The CDR3 DNA sequence: TGTGCCAGCAGTCCCCGCTCGCAGGGTTATGGCTACACCTTC.

This chain links TRBV23-1 with TRBJ2-4, with a tentative D call TRBD1 (5 bases). TRBV23-1 is treated as an ORF (open reading frame) with a function not yet certain. The V and J ends lost 2 bases and 0 bases respectively, with 11 bases between them. The CDR3 covers 16 residues. CDR3 coding DNA: TGCGCCAGCAGTCAAGTGACAGAACTAGCCAAAAACATTCAGTACTTC. Translated: CASSQVTELAKNIQYF.

This rearrangement joins TRBV18 to TRBJ2-7, with D tentatively TRBD1 (5 bases). V lost 2 bases and J 2 bases, leaving 10 bases between the germline ends. This CDR3 region has 14 residues. Per germline, CDR1 KGHSH and CDR2 LQKENI. The CDR3 coding sequence is TGTGCCAGCTCACCAGGGGCACAACCCTACGAGCAGTACTTC. Translation gives CASSPGAQPYEQYF.

Here the CDR3 DNA reads TGTGCCAGCAGCCAAGAGACAGCGGGCGAACTGTTTTTT. This sequence encodes CASSQETAGELFF. The chain employs TRBV4-2 and TRBJ1-4; tentatively, D is TRBD1 (5 bases). V lost 0 bases and J lost 12, with 11 bases in between. Germline values: CDR1 LGHNA, CDR2 YNFKEQ. This CDR3 is 13 amino acids long.

The chain links TRBV5-1 to TRBJ2-1; 11 positions agree with TRBD2. V shed 2 bases and J 10 bases; nucleotides not matched to a gene: 11. Per germline, CDR1 SGHRS and CDR2 YFSETQ. The length of the CDR3 is 16 residues. CDR3 amino acids: CASSLLSLAGGEEQFF. The CDR3 nucleotides read TGCGCCAGCAGCTTACTCTCTCTAGCGGGAGGAGAAGAGCAGTTCTTC. The whole variable domain, remainder taken from reference TRBV5-1 and TRBJ2-1, is KAGVTQTPRYLIKTRGQQVTLSCSPISGHRSVSWYQQTPGQGLQFLFEYFSETQRNKGNFPGRFSGRQFSNSRSEMNVSTLELGDSALYLCASSLLSLAGGEEQFFGPGTRLTVL.

The chain is built from TRBV29-1 and TRBJ1-1; 7 nucleotides align to TRBD1. With 8 bases clipped from V and 2 bases from J, the junction kept 5 bases outside the gene matches. The CDR3 is 12 residues long. In germline, CDR1 is SQVTM, CDR2 ANQGSEA. The chain's CDR3 is CSLHRGNTEAFF. CDR3 coding DNA: TGCAGCCTACACAGGGGTAACACTGAAGCTTTCTTT.

This rearrangement joins TRBV5-1 to TRBJ1-2; 7 bases are shared with TRBD1. V lost 2 bases, J lost 5 bases, and 9 bases stayed unmatched. CDR1 and CDR2 (germline): SGHRS, YFSETQ. The length of the CDR3 is 15 residues. CDR3 bases: TGCGCCAGCAGCTTTGGACCAGGGGGGATGTATGGCTACACCTTC. Amino acid sequence: CASSFGPGGMYGYTF.

The CDR3, as DNA: TGTGCCAGCAGTAACTTCGGGACAGGTGAAAAACTGTTTTTT. This sequence encodes CASSNFGTGEKLFF. The V call is TRBV5-8, the J call TRBJ1-4, with 8 bases that match TRBD1. The CDR3 is made up of 14 amino acids. The junction had 7 bases not matched to a gene; V was cut back by 5 bases and J by 7 bases. CDR1 and CDR2 (germline): SGHTS, YDEGEE.

The gene calls are TRBV6-5 and TRBJ2-2; D perhaps matches TRBD1 (5 bases). The V gene's germline CDR1 is MNHEY and CDR2 SVGAGI. This CDR3 has 15 residues. Between the trimmed V and J ends, which lost 4 bases and 0 bases, there was a span of 9 bases. The CDR3 here is CASSWQGPNTGELFF. CDR3 nucleotide sequence: TGTGCCAGCAGTTGGCAGGGTCCGAACACCGGGGAGCTGTTTTTT.

The J gene is TRBJ2-2, the V gene TRBV11-2; a weak D match, TRBD1 (5 bases). Per germline, CDR1 SGHAT and CDR2 FQNNGV. The V gene lost 0 bases and the J gene lost 6 bases, with 5 bases spanning the gap. This CDR3 has 13 amino acids. The CDR3 is CASSLDRAGELFF. In nucleotides, the CDR3 is TGTGCCAGCAGCTTAGACAGGGCCGGGGAGCTGTTTTTT.

The V and J genes are TRBV19 and TRBJ2-2; TRBD2 aligns across 11 bases. The CDR3 loop spans 19 amino acids. Germline V lookup: CDR1 LNHDA, CDR2 SQIVND (reference sequence). V trimming: 3 bases; J trimming: 1 base; junction bases outside the gene matches: 10. CDR3 loop: CASSILQVLAGGNTGELFF. The DNA of the CDR3 is TGTGCCAGTAGTATTTTACAGGTCCTAGCGGGAGGGAACACCGGGGAGCTGTTTTTT.

The genes are TRBV5-1 and TRBJ2-3; a possible D gene is TRBD2 (6 bases). This CDR3 has 11 residues. Germline V gene data show CDR1 as SGHRS and CDR2 as YFSETQ. V dropped 4 bases and J dropped 6 bases, with 6 bases sitting between them. The CDR3, as DNA: TGCGCCAGCAGCGGGGGGGATACGCAGTATTTT. The encoded protein is CASSGGDTQYF.

The chain is built from TRBV15 and TRBJ2-2; a possible D gene is TRBD1 (5 bases). V was trimmed by 0 bases and J by 3 bases, leaving 8 bases between them. CDR3 length equals 15 residues. The V gene's germline CDR1 is LNHNV and CDR2 YYDKDF (reference sequence). The CDR3 nucleotides are TGTGCCACCAGCAGAGACAGGGCGGACACCGGGGAGCTGTTTTTT. Protein sequence: CATSRDRADTGELFF.

The V and J genes are TRBV5-6 and TRBJ1-5; 9 bases are a match to TRBD1. The CDR3 totals 18 residues. The V gene's germline CDR1 is SGHDT and CDR2 YYEEEE. V gave up 3 bases and J gave up 5 bases; unmatched junction bases: 15. CDR3 region: CASSSTWGQGPSDQPQHF. For the CDR3, the DNA is TGTGCCAGCAGCTCGACCTGGGGACAGGGCCCCAGCGATCAGCCCCAGCATTTT.

The rearrangement joins TRBV4-2 to TRBJ1-1; TRBD1 matches at 7 bases. CDR1 and CDR2 from the germline V gene are LGHNA and YNFKEQ. After removal of 3 bases from V and 1 base from J, the junction contained 5 bases not matched to a gene. This CDR3 has 15 amino acids. The CDR3 nucleotides read TGTGCCAGCAGCCAGCCAGGGGGTAGGAACACTGAAGCTTTCTTT. Translated, it gives CASSQPGGRNTEAFF.

The DNA for the CDR3 is TGTGCCAGCAGCTTAGTGGCGCTAGGAGGCCAAGAGACCCAGTACTTC. It translates to CASSLVALGGQETQYF. The rearrangement uses TRBV7-3 and TRBJ2-5; tentative D call: TRBD2 (5 bases). The CDR3 spans 16 residues. Trimming took 2 bases from V and 1 from J, leaving 14 bases between them. Germline V gene lookup returns CDR1 SGHTA and CDR2 FQGTGA.

Only a few counts were recorded for this clone. CDR3 amino acids: CASSPGQAYTGELFF. The DNA for the CDR3 is TGCGCCAGCAGTCCGGGACAGGCTTATACCGGGGAGCTGTTTTTT. J is TRBJ2-2 and V is TRBV10-1, with 8 nucleotides matching TRBD1. V shed 5 bases and J 5 bases; nucleotides not matched to a gene: 7. Germline V lookup: CDR1 WNHNN, CDR2 SYGVQD (reference sequence). The CDR3 has 15 amino acids.